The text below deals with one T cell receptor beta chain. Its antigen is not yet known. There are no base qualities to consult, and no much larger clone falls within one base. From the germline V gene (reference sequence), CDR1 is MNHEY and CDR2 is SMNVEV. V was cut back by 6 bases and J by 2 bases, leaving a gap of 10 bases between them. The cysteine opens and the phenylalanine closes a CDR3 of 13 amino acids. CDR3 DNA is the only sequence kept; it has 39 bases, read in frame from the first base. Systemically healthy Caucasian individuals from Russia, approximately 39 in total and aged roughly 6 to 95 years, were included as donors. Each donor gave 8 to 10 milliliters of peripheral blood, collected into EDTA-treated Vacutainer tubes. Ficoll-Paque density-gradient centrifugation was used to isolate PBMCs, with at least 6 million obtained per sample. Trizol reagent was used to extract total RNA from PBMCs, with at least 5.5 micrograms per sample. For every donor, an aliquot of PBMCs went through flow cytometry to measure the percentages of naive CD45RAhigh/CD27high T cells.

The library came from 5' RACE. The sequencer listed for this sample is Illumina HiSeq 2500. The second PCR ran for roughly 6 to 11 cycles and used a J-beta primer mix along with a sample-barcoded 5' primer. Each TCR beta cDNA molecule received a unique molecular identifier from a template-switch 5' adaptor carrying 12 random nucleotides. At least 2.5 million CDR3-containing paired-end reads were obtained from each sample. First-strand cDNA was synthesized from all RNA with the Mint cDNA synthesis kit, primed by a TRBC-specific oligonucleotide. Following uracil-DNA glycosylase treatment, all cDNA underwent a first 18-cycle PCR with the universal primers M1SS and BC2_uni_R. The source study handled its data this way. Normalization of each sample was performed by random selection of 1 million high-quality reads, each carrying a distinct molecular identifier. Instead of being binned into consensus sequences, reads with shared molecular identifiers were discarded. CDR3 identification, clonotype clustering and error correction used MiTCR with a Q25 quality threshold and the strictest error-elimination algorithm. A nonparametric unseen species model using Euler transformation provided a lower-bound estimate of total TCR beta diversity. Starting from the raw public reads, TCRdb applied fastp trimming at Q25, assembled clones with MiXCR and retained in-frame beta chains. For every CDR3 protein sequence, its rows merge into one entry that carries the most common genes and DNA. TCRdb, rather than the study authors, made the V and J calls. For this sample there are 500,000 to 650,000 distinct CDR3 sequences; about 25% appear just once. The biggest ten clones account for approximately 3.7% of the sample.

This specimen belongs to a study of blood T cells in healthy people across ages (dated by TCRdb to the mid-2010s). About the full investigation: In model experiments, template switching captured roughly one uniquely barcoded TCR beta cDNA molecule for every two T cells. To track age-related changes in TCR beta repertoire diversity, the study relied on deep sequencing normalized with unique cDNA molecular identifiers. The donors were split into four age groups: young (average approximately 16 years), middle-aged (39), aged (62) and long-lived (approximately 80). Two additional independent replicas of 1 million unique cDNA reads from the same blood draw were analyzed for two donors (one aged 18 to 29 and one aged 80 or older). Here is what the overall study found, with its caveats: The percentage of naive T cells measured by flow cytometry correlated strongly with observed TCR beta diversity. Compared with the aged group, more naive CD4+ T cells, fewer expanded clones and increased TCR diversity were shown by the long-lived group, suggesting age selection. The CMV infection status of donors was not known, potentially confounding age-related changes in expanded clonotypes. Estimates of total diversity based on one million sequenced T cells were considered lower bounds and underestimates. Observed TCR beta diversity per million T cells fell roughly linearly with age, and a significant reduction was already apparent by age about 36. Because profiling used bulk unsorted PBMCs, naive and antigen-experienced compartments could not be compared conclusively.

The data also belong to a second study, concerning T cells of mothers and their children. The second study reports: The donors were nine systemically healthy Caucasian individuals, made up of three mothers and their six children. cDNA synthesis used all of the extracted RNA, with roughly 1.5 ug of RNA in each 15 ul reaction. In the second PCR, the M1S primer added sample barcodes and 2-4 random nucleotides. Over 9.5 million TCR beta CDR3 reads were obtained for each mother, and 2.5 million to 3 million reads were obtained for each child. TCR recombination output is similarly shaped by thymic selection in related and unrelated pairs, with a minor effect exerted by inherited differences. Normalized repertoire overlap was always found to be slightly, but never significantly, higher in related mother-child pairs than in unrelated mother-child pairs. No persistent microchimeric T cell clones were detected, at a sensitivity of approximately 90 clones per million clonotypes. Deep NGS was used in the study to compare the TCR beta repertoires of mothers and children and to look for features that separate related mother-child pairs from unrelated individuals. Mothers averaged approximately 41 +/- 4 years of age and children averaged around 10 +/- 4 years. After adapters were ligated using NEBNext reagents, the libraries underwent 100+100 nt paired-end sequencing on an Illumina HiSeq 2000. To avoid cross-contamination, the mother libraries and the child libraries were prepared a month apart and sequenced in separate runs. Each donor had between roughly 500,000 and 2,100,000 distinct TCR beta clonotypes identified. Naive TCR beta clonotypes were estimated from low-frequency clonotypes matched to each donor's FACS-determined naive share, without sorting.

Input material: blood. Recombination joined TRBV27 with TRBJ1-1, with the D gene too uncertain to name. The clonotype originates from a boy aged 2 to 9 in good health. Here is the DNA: TGTGCCAGCAGCTTCCGGGCTAACACTGAAGCTTTCTTT. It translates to CASSFRANTEAFF.